Each of the 5 T cell receptor beta chains below was sequenced from the same sample in a study of T cells after yellow fever vaccination. TCRdb processed the 5' RACE reads anew with MiXCR; each CDR3 protein has one entry. This table has 250,000 or so distinct CDR3 sequences, more than 3.5% appearing once. The sample was PBMCs, taken 15 days after the yellow fever booster vaccination. All receptors derive from a man younger than 35 who received the YFV17D yellow fever vaccine.

This clonotype showed up many times. The chain recombines TRBV10-3 with TRBJ1-2; 8 bases align to TRBD1. CDR1 is ENHRY and CDR2 is SYGVKD in the germline V gene. The CDR3 consists of 16 residues. With 3 bases clipped from V and 4 bases from J, the junction kept 10 bases outside the gene matches. CDR3 loop: CAISDSQGAHIYGYTF. The CDR3 DNA follows: TGTGCCATCAGTGATTCCCAGGGGGCGCATATCTATGGCTACACCTTC.

This clonotype was recorded at least ten times. The chain uses TRBV7-2 and TRBJ2-1; 9 bases are a match to TRBD2. The length of the CDR3 is 16 residues. Trimming removed 5 bases from V and 6 bases from J; junction bases left unmatched: 11. Germline V lookup: CDR1 SGHTA, CDR2 FQGNSA. The CDR3 loop is CASSSLPAGGGNEQFF. For the CDR3, the DNA is TGTGCCAGCAGCAGTCTACCTGCGGGGGGGGGCAATGAGCAGTTCTTC.

This clonotype appeared many times. The chain is built from TRBV29-1 and TRBJ2-5; D gene unclear. CDR3 size: 15 residues. Germline V gene sequence: CDR1 SQVTM, CDR2 ANQGSEA. The V and J ends lost 7 bases and 1 base respectively, with 19 bases between them. CDR3 nucleotide sequence: TGCAGCGCCACGCTCCCGAGAAGACTCCAAGAGACCCAGTACTTC. Translated, it gives CSATLPRRLQETQYF.

Many counts were recorded for this clonotype. V is TRBV12-3 or TRBV12-4 and J is TRBJ2-2; no definite D call. V was pared by 6 bases and J by 1 base, with 6 bases between. The CDR3 runs to 13 residues. Here the CDR3 reads CASRSLNTGELFF. The CDR3 DNA reads TGTGCCAGCAGATCCCTGAACACCGGGGAGCTGTTTTTT.

This clonotype was counted many times. The CDR3 loop is CASSRGGPQHF. Written as DNA, the CDR3 is TGTGCCAGCAGCCGGGGTGGGCCCCAGCATTTT. The gene calls are TRBV7-9 and TRBJ1-5, with D hard to call. Trimming removed 5 bases from V and 9 bases from J, with 8 bases in between. CDR3 size: 11 residues. Germline values: CDR1 SEHNR, CDR2 FQNEAQ (reference sequence).